These 29 T cell receptor beta chains share one sample of origin, sequenced in a study of cytomegalovirus exposure and HLA in healthy donors. The repertoire was sequenced with immunoSEQ multiplex PCR; TCRdb's copy has only in-frame clones and lacks some. The table includes tens of thousands of clones, roughly 96% detected once. The sample taken for sequencing was PBMCs. The source of these receptors is a young man in good health and CMV-seronegative.

This chain joins TRBV28 and TRBJ2-6; 8 nucleotides align to TRBD1. Losses at the gene ends were 6 bases for V and 4 bases for J; bases not matched to a gene: 5. The length of the CDR3 is 15 residues. Germline CDR1 and CDR2: MDHEN and SYDVKM. CDR3 in amino acids: CASRRQGLGANVLTF. DNA for the CDR3: TGTGCCAGCAGGAGACAGGGGTTGGGGGCCAACGTCCTGACTTTC. Complete variable domain (other parts from reference TRBV28 and TRBJ2-6): DVKVTQSSRYLVKRTGEKVFLECVQDMDHENMFWYRQDPGLGLRLIYFSYDVKMKEKGDIPEGYSVSREKKERFSLILESASTNQTSMYLCASRRQGLGANVLTFGAGSRLTVL.

The chain recombines TRBV5-1 with TRBJ1-1; 11 nucleotides line up with TRBD1. Trimming at V came to 1 base and at J to 7 bases, leaving 9 bases not matched to a gene. Germline CDR1 reads SGHRS; CDR2 reads YFSETQ. This CDR3 spans 16 amino acids. CDR3 loop: CASSLSGTGGLDEAFF. CDR3 nucleotides: TGCGCCAGCAGCTTGTCGGGGACAGGGGGTCTCGATGAAGCTTTCTTT.

The chain employs TRBV18 and TRBJ1-2; D might be TRBD1 (6 bases). The ends were cut back, 3 bases at V and 4 bases at J, with 9 bases in the middle. Per germline, CDR1 KGHSH and CDR2 LQKENI. This CDR3 is 13 amino acids long. CDR3 amino acids: CASSPRDTYGYTF. As DNA, the CDR3 is TGTGCCAGCTCACCCCGGGACACCTATGGCTACACCTTC.

This chain links TRBV4-2 with TRBJ1-1; D is ambiguous. V was shortened by 1 base and J by 0 bases, with 9 bases between the two germline ends. This CDR3 has 15 residues. Germline-derived CDR1 and CDR2 are LGHNA and YNFKEQ. Here the CDR3 reads CASSQGGDMNTEAFF. For the CDR3, the DNA is TGTGCCAGCAGCCAAGGGGGAGACATGAACACTGAAGCTTTCTTT.

CDR3: CASSSTNEKLFF. The CDR3, as DNA: TGTGCCAGCAGCTCAACTAATGAAAAACTGTTTTTT. The chain uses TRBV28 and TRBJ1-4; unclear D gene. Trimming cost V 6 bases and J 0 bases, with 2 bases left between them. Germline V gene data show CDR1 as MDHEN and CDR2 as SYDVKM. The CDR3 length is 12 residues.

The V and J genes are TRBV19 and TRBJ2-1, with D maybe TRBD2 (6 bases). Trimming took 7 bases from V and 2 from J, leaving 24 bases between them. CDR1 is LNHDA, CDR2 SQIVND, per germline (reference sequence). The CDR3 runs 18 residues. The CDR3 sequence: CASTASGRPSGTYNEQFF. The CDR3 DNA reads as TGTGCCAGTACGGCAAGCGGGCGCCCCTCGGGAACCTACAATGAGCAGTTCTTC.

The genes are TRBV2 and TRBJ2-1; D gene unclear. The CDR3 is 13 amino acids. The V end lost 3 bases, the J end lost 3 bases, and 6 bases lay between the germline ends. Germline V lookup: CDR1 SNHLY, CDR2 FYNNEI. CDR3 protein: CASSDSGYNEQFF. CDR3 bases: TGTGCCAGCAGTGATTCCGGCTACAATGAGCAGTTCTTC.

The chain uses TRBV9 and TRBJ2-1; 7 bases are a match to TRBD1. Germline CDR1 reads SGDLS; CDR2 reads YYNGEE. The CDR3 length is 15 residues. With V trimmed by 0 bases and J by 7 bases, 7 bases remained unmatched. The DNA for the CDR3 is TGTGCCAGCAGCGTAGTGACAGGGTCTGGTAATGAGCAGTTCTTC. Amino acids: CASSVVTGSGNEQFF. Variable domain in full (rest from reference TRBV9 and TRBJ2-1): DSGVTQTPKHLITATGQRVTLRCSPRSGDLSVYWYQQSLDQGLQFLIQYYNGEERAKGNILERFSAQQFPDLHSELNLSSLELGDSALYFCASSVVTGSGNEQFFGPGTRLTVL.

The chain has TRBV30 and TRBJ2-3, with D perhaps matching TRBD2 (5 bases). V gave up 0 bases and J gave up 1 base, with 8 bases separating them. CDR1 and CDR2 (germline): GTSNPN, SVGIG (reference sequence). The CDR3 runs 14 residues. DNA of the CDR3: TGTGCCTGGAGTGTAACTAGAGGCACAGATACGCAGTATTTT. Protein: CAWSVTRGTDTQYF.

The chain combines TRBV19 with TRBJ1-5; 8 bases are a match to TRBD1. The CDR3 runs 19 residues. V gave up 6 bases and J gave up 0 bases; unmatched junction bases: 16. Per the germline V gene, CDR1 is LNHDA and CDR2 is SQIVND (reference sequence). As DNA, the CDR3 is TGTGCCAGTAGGCTTTCAGGGGGCGCGAGGTTGTATAGCAATCAGCCCCAGCATTTT. Translated: CASRLSGGARLYSNQPQHF.

The chain uses TRBV6-1 and TRBJ2-1, with a possible D match to TRBD1 (6 bases). The CDR3 has 17 amino acids. The V end lost 1 base, the J end lost 3 bases, and 16 bases lay between the germline ends. Germline V gene lookup returns CDR1 MNHNS and CDR2 SASEGT. The CDR3, as DNA: TGTGCCAGCAGTGAAGGGATTGGGCAGGGGTTCTACAATGAGCAGTTCTTC. Its translation: CASSEGIGQGFYNEQFF.

The rearrangement joins TRBV18 to TRBJ2-7, with D uncertain. The CDR3 runs 14 residues. From germline, CDR1 is KGHSH and CDR2 LQKENI. Trimming removed 1 base from V and 6 bases from J, with 13 bases in between. In DNA form, the CDR3 reads TGTGCCAGCTCACCACAGGCATTACGAGGCGAGCAGTACTTC. Residues: CASSPQALRGEQYF.

The rearrangement links TRBV6-1 to TRBJ2-7, with 8 bases lining up with TRBD1. V lost 5 bases and J lost 3; bases outside the gene matches: 3. The CDR3 consists of 13 residues. CDR1 and CDR2 (germline): MNHNS, SASEGT. This chain's CDR3 is CASSPDRGYEQYF. The CDR3 bases are TGTGCCAGCAGTCCCGACAGGGGCTACGAGCAGTACTTC.

The J gene is TRBJ2-3, the V gene TRBV27, with D hard to call. The CDR3 is made up of 13 amino acids. The V gene's germline CDR1 is MNHEY and CDR2 SMNVEV (reference sequence). V lost 4 bases to trimming and J lost 1 base, with 6 bases between them. CDR3 sequence (DNA): TGTGCCAGCAGTTATGGGCGCACAGATACGCAGTATTTT. It translates to CASSYGRTDTQYF.

V and J are TRBV2 and TRBJ1-2; possibly TRBD1 for D (6 bases). V was shortened by 4 bases and J by 8 bases, with 23 bases between the two germline ends. Germline V gene sequence: CDR1 SNHLY, CDR2 FYNNEI. The CDR3 length is 16 residues. Here the CDR3 DNA reads TGTGCCAGCAGTGGAATTAAGGACAGCCTCCCCCTCGGCTACACCTTC. It encodes CASSGIKDSLPLGYTF.

The chain employs TRBV5-4 and TRBJ2-3, with TRBD2 as a possible D gene (5 bases). The CDR3 totals 15 residues. Germline CDR1 and CDR2: SGHNT and YYREEE (reference sequence). The V gene lost 2 bases and the J gene lost 0 bases, with 10 bases spanning the gap. The CDR3 sequence is CASSFRGSSTDTQYF. The CDR3 DNA reads as TGTGCCAGCAGCTTCAGAGGGAGTAGCACAGATACGCAGTATTTT.

This chain uses TRBV5-4 with TRBJ1-1; 7 positions agree with TRBD1. J lost 3 bases, V lost 4 bases, and 15 bases had no gene match. The CDR3 runs 17 residues. Germline V CDR1 and CDR2: SGHNT, YYREEE (reference sequence). In nucleotides, the CDR3 is TGTGCCAGCAGCGATCCGGGACAGCGAAAAGGGGACACTGAAGCTTTCTTT. This translates into CASSDPGQRKGDTEAFF.

The chain combines TRBV28 with TRBJ1-1; a possible D gene is TRBD1 (6 bases). CDR1 MDHEN and CDR2 SYDVKM come from the germline V gene. Trimming removed 5 bases at V and 0 bases at J, with 13 bases between. The CDR3 consists of 15 residues. The CDR3 coding sequence is TGTGCCAGCAGTCCCCAGGGGATCATGAACACTGAAGCTTTCTTT. Protein sequence: CASSPQGIMNTEAFF.

The CDR3 DNA follows: TGTGCCAGCAGCCCGGCAGTAGGACATTTGACTGAAGCTTTCTTT. Its translation is CASSPAVGHLTEAFF. The chain couples TRBV5-5 to TRBJ1-1; TRBD1 is a possible D gene (5 bases). Germline assignment: CDR1 SGHKS and CDR2 YYEKEE (reference sequence). The length of the CDR3 is 15 residues. V was pared by 4 bases and J by 5 bases, with 18 bases between. The variable domain in full, completed from reference TRBV5-5 and TRBJ1-1, reads DAGVTQSPTHLIKTRGQQVTLRCSPISGHKSVSWYQQVLGQGPQFIFQYYEKEERGRGNFPDRFSARQFPNYSSELNVNALLLGDSALYLCASSPAVGHLTEAFFGQGTRLTVV.

The gene calls are TRBV29-1 and TRBJ2-7; 8 bases are shared with TRBD1. Per the germline V gene, CDR1 is SQVTM and CDR2 is ANQGSEA. Trimming took 5 bases from V and 3 from J; bases not matched to a gene: 6. The CDR3 is 13 residues long. CDR3 in amino acids: CSVRTGPDYEQYF. CDR3 bases: TGCAGCGTTCGGACAGGGCCGGACTACGAGCAGTACTTC.

V usage is TRBV19 and J usage is TRBJ1-5; D might be TRBD1 (5 bases). Trimming pared 5 bases from V and 2 bases from J, leaving 13 bases between. Looked up from germline, CDR1 is LNHDA and CDR2 is SQIVND (reference sequence). CDR3 length equals 15 residues. CDR3 coding DNA: TGTGCCAGTAGTGGTGGCAGGGTTGGCAATCAGCCCCAGCATTTT. Translated, it gives CASSGGRVGNQPQHF.

The V gene is TRBV28, the J gene TRBJ2-2; D is possibly TRBD1 (6 bases). Trimming stripped 4 bases from V and 5 bases from J, with 11 bases between. The CDR3 length is 14 residues. Germline-derived CDR1 and CDR2 are MDHEN and SYDVKM. The CDR3 loop reads CASSSTGRTGELFF. In nucleotides, the CDR3 is TGTGCCAGCAGTTCGACAGGAAGGACCGGGGAGCTGTTTTTT.

The chain uses TRBV9 and TRBJ1-6; a possible D gene is TRBD1 (5 bases). Germline CDR1 SGDLS, CDR2 YYNGEE. There are 16 residues in the CDR3. The ends were cut back, 2 bases at V and 5 bases at J, with 14 bases in the middle. The CDR3 sequence: CASSVDSRVHNSPLHF. DNA for the CDR3: TGTGCCAGCAGCGTCGACAGTAGGGTCCATAATTCACCCCTCCACTTT.

This rearrangement joins TRBV28 to TRBJ1-2; possibly TRBD1 for D (5 bases). This CDR3 contains 14 residues. V was clipped by 7 bases and J by 4 bases, with 16 bases between them. The germline V gene encodes CDR1 MDHEN and CDR2 SYDVKM. CDR3 amino acids: CASTRRGRGYGYTF. In DNA, the CDR3 is TGTGCCAGCACCAGGAGGGGACGAGGCTATGGCTACACCTTC.

This chain uses TRBV28 with TRBJ1-4; D unresolved. Germline V gene sequence: CDR1 MDHEN, CDR2 SYDVKM. V lost 5 bases, J lost 0 bases, and 7 bases lay in between. This CDR3 contains 14 residues. CDR3 sequence: CASSTSATNEKLFF. The CDR3 nucleotides read TGTGCCAGCAGTACCAGTGCAACTAATGAAAAACTGTTTTTT. The whole variable domain, filled in from reference TRBV28 and TRBJ1-4, reads DVKVTQSSRYLVKRTGEKVFLECVQDMDHENMFWYRQDPGLGLRLIYFSYDVKMKEKGDIPEGYSVSREKKERFSLILESASTNQTSMYLCASSTSATNEKLFFGSGTQLSVL.

This chain uses TRBV4-1 with TRBJ2-4, with 9 bases identical to TRBD1. The V and J ends lost 4 bases and 0 bases, in that order; junction bases with no gene match: 16. The CDR3 runs 20 residues. The germline CDR1 and CDR2 sequences are MGHRA and YSYEKL. Written as DNA, the CDR3 is TGCGCCAGCAGCCCACTTCCTACCGGGACAGGGATCATAGCCAAAAACATTCAGTACTTC. Translation: CASSPLPTGTGIIAKNIQYF.

The chain links TRBV6-6 to TRBJ1-5; D is perhaps TRBD1 (6 bases). Trimming took 5 bases from V and 4 from J, leaving 12 bases between them. Germline lookup yields CDR1 MNHNY and CDR2 SVGAGI (reference sequence). This CDR3 has 14 amino acids. The CDR3 spells CASSRDMQNQPQHF. The CDR3 DNA follows: TGTGCCAGCAGTCGGGACATGCAGAATCAGCCCCAGCATTTT.

This sequence joins TRBV12-2 and TRBJ2-2; the DNA was not compared with TRBD2, the D call given in the table. TRBV12-2 is tagged as a pseudogene. This CDR3 is 13 amino acids long. The CDR3: CASHPEDTGELFF. The CDR3 coding sequence is TGTGCAAGTCACCCTGAGGACACCGGGGAGCTGTTTTTT.

The J gene is TRBJ1-2, the V gene TRBV28; D remains ambiguous. Trimming left V 3 bases short and J 8 bases short, with 13 bases between. Germline loops: CDR1 MDHEN, CDR2 SYDVKM. This CDR3 is 13 amino acids long. CDR3 protein: CASSFGLTGGYTF. CDR3 DNA sequence: TGTGCCAGCAGTTTCGGGCTAACGGGAGGCTACACCTTC.